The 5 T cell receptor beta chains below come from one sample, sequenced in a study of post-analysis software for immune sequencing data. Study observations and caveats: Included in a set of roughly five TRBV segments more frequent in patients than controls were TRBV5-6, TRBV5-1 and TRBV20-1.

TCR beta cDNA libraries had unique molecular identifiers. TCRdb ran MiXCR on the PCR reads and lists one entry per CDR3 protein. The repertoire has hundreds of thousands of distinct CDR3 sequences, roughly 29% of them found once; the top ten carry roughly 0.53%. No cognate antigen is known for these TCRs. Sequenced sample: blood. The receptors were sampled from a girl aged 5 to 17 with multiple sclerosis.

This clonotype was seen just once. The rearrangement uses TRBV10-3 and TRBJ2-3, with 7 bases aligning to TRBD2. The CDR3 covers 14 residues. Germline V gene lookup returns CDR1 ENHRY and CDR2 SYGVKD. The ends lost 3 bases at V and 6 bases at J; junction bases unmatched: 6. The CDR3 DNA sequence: TGTGCCATCAGTGAAAGGCGGGGGATGGATACGCAGTATTTT. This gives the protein CAISERRGMDTQYF.

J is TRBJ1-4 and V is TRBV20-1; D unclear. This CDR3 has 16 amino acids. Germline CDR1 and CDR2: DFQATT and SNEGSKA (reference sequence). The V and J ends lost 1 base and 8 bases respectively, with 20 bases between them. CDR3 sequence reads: CSARAPGRTPREKLFF. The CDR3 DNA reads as TGCAGTGCTAGAGCCCCGGGCAGAACCCCGAGAGAAAAACTGTTTTTT.

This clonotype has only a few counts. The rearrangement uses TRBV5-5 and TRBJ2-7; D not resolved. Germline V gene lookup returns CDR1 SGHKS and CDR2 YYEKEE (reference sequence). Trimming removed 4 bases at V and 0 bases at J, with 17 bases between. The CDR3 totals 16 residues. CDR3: CASSPSVLRSSYEQYF. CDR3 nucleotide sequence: TGTGCCAGCAGCCCGAGCGTTTTGAGGAGCTCCTACGAGCAGTACTTC.

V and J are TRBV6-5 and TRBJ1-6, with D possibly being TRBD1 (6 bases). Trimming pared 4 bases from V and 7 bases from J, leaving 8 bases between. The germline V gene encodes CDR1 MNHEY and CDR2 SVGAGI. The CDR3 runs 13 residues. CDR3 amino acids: CASSSTGNSPLHF. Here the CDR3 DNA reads TGTGCCAGCAGTTCAACAGGGAATTCACCCCTCCACTTT.

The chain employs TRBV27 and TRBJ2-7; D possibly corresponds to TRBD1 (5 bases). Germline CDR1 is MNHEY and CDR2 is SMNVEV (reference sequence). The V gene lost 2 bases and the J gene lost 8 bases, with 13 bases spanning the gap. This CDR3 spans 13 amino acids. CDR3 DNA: TGTGCCAGCAGTTTACCGTGGGCGGACAAGCAGTACTTC. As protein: CASSLPWADKQYF.